These 21 T cell receptor beta chains came from one sample sequenced in a study of identical twins. Via MiXCR, TCRdb re-called the 5' RACE reads, giving one row per CDR3 protein. The sample holds some 560,000 distinct CDR3 sequences, over 8.5% seen once. The same sample was also used in a study of yellow fever vaccine responses in identical twins.

The sequencing input was PBMCs. These receptor sequences come from a woman aged 18 to 35 in good health.

This clonotype was counted only a few times. The chain recombines TRBV12-3 or TRBV12-4 with TRBJ2-4; possibly TRBD1 for D (6 bases). The V gene lost 0 bases and the J gene lost 3 bases, with 9 bases spanning the gap. CDR3 length: 15 residues. The CDR3, as DNA: TGTGCCAGCAGTTTAGCCACAGGGATCAAAAACATTCAGTACTTC. It yields the protein CASSLATGIKNIQYF.

This clonotype came up a few times. The chain employs TRBV4-3 and TRBJ2-7; 13 bases are shared with TRBD2. Losses at the gene ends were 3 bases for V and 4 bases for J; bases not matched to a gene: 6. Per the germline V gene, CDR1 is LGHNA and CDR2 is YSLEER. The CDR3 consists of 16 residues. Here the CDR3 reads CASSQGLAGLPYEQYF. The CDR3 region has the DNA TGCGCCAGCAGCCAGGGACTAGCGGGACTCCCTTACGAGCAGTACTTC.

The CDR3 loop reads CASSLDQPTTLHF. CDR3 coding DNA: TGCGCCAGCAGCTTGGACCAACCCACCACCCTCCACTTT. The chain recombines TRBV5-1 with TRBJ1-6, with D unclear. Germline values: CDR1 SGHRS, CDR2 YFSETQ. Trimming removed 0 bases from V and 14 bases from J, with 12 bases in between. The CDR3 sequence is 13 residues long.

There are a few counts of this clonotype. V usage is TRBV15 and J usage is TRBJ2-3; 7 bases match TRBD2. The CDR3 is made up of 15 amino acids. Germline V gives CDR1 LNHNV, CDR2 YYDKDF (reference sequence). The ends lost 3 bases at V and 0 bases at J; junction bases unmatched: 3. This chain's CDR3 is CATSSRGVSTDTQYF. In DNA, the CDR3 is TGTGCCACCAGCAGTCGGGGGGTTAGCACAGATACGCAGTATTTT.

This clonotype has only a few counts. The DNA of the CDR3 is TGTGCTAGTGGTTTGGACCCACGGACTAGCGGGATCACAGATACGCAGTATTTT. This sequence encodes CASGLDPRTSGITDTQYF. V and J are TRBV12-5 and TRBJ2-3; the match to TRBD2 covers 12 bases. V lost 1 base to trimming and J lost 2 bases; unmatched junction nucleotides: 7. The CDR3 spans 18 residues. Per germline, CDR1 LGHNT and CDR2 FRNRAP. The entire variable domain, with the rest obtained from reference TRBV12-5 and TRBJ2-3, is as follows: DARVTQTPRHKVTEMGQEVTMRCQPILGHNTVFWYRQTMMQGLELLAYFRNRAPLDDSGMPKDRFSAEMPDATLATLKIQPSEPRDSAVYFCASGLDPRTSGITDTQYFGPGTRLTVL.

This chain links TRBV4-3 with TRBJ2-7; 8 positions match TRBD2. In germline, CDR1 is LGHNA, CDR2 YSLEER. The V and J ends lost 0 bases and 6 bases, in that order; junction bases with no gene match: 7. The CDR3 is 15 amino acids. The CDR3 protein is CASSQEAGTSGEQYF. The CDR3 DNA reads as TGCGCCAGCAGCCAAGAGGCCGGGACTAGTGGCGAGCAGTACTTC.

The DNA for the CDR3 is TGTGCCAGCAGTACGGACAGGGAGGACTACGAGCAGTACTTC. This encodes CASSTDREDYEQYF. The chain carries TRBV6-1 and TRBJ2-7; 8 bases are a match to TRBD1. Germline assignment: CDR1 MNHNS and CDR2 SASEGT. V trimming: 5 bases; J trimming: 3 bases; junction bases outside the gene matches: 6. This CDR3 region has 14 residues.

The chain links TRBV4-3 to TRBJ2-3, with TRBD2 identical over 14 bases. V trimming: 4 bases; J trimming: 0 bases; junction bases outside the gene matches: 6. The germline V gene has CDR1 LGHNA and CDR2 YSLEER. CDR3 size: 18 residues. This CDR3 reads CASSLGTSGSLSTDTQYF. In DNA, the CDR3 is TGCGCCAGCAGCCTCGGGACTAGCGGGAGCCTGAGCACAGATACGCAGTATTTT.

In this sample, this clonotype turned up a few times. This chain links TRBV11-2 with TRBJ1-4; TRBD1 aligns across 10 bases. V lost 4 bases and J lost 7; bases outside the gene matches: 9. Germline CDR1 is SGHAT and CDR2 is FQNNGV. The CDR3 runs to 16 residues. CDR3: CASSSRRQGASEKLFF. The CDR3 nucleotides are TGTGCCAGCAGCTCTCGAAGACAGGGGGCAAGTGAAAAACTGTTTTTT.

This clonotype was counted between two and nine times. The chain couples TRBV5-1 to TRBJ1-6; the match to TRBD1 covers 7 bases. Unmatched junction bases numbered 2, after V lost 0 bases and J lost 8 bases. This CDR3 is 14 amino acids long. CDR1 SGHRS and CDR2 YFSETQ come from the germline V gene. The CDR3 loop is CASSLGDSYSPLHF. Here the CDR3 DNA reads TGCGCCAGCAGCTTGGGGGACAGCTATTCACCCCTCCACTTT. Supplemented by reference TRBV5-1 and TRBJ1-6, the full variable domain reads KAGVTQTPRYLIKTRGQQVTLSCSPISGHRSVSWYQQTPGQGLQFLFEYFSETQRNKGNFPGRFSGRQFSNSRSEMNVSTLELGDSALYLCASSLGDSYSPLHFGNGTRLTVT.

This clonotype was recorded at least ten times. This chain uses TRBV5-1 with TRBJ1-5; no definite D call. Trimming took 4 bases from V and 0 from J, leaving 8 bases between them. The CDR3 is 14 residues long. Germline V gene sequence: CDR1 SGHRS, CDR2 YFSETQ. The CDR3 here is CASSTDGSNQPQHF. CDR3 nucleotide sequence: TGCGCCAGCAGCACCGACGGTAGCAATCAGCCCCAGCATTTT.

This clonotype was counted between two and nine times. This sequence joins TRBV12-3 or TRBV12-4 and TRBJ2-7, with 9 bases that match TRBD2. The CDR3 contains 15 residues. Germline trimming cut 5 bases from V and 0 bases from J; bases unmatched to any gene: 5. As DNA, the CDR3 is TGTGCCAGCAGTCAGGCTAGCGGGACCTCCTACGAGCAGTACTTC. It yields the protein CASSQASGTSYEQYF.

This clonotype has only a few counts. The chain recombines TRBV14 with TRBJ2-7; 8 bases match TRBD1. V lost 6 bases, J lost 2 bases, and 21 bases stayed unmatched. The CDR3 extends over 19 amino acids. Germline loops: CDR1 SGHDN, CDR2 FVKESK. CDR3 amino acids: CASSHPSEAAQGAPYEQYF. The CDR3, as DNA: TGTGCCAGCAGTCACCCCAGCGAAGCTGCGCAGGGGGCCCCCTACGAGCAGTACTTC.

This clonotype came up many times. The chain employs TRBV7-6 and TRBJ1-1, with D possibly TRBD1 on 6 matching bases. Trimming stripped 1 base from V and 1 base from J, with 10 bases between. The CDR3 length is 15 residues. Germline lookup yields CDR1 SGHVS and CDR2 FNYEAQ. This CDR3 reads CASSLDGRGNTEAFF. The CDR3 DNA reads TGTGCCAGCAGCTTAGATGGCAGGGGGAACACTGAAGCTTTCTTT.

This clonotype was picked up many times. The V gene is TRBV6-4, the J gene TRBJ2-3, with 10 bases fitting TRBD2. With V trimmed by 2 bases and J by 2 bases, 1 base remained unmatched. CDR1 and CDR2 (germline): MRHNA, SNTAGT. The CDR3 has 15 amino acids. The CDR3 reads CASSDSGGATDTQYF. In DNA, the CDR3 is TGTGCCAGCAGTGACAGCGGGGGGGCCACAGATACGCAGTATTTT.

There are many counts of this clonotype. V gene TRBV5-6 combines with J gene TRBJ2-1; the D gene is possibly TRBD2 (5 bases). The CDR3 totals 13 residues. Germline loops: CDR1 SGHDT, CDR2 YYEEEE. Trimming removed 1 base at V and 8 bases at J, with 10 bases between. CDR3 DNA sequence: TGTGCCAGCAGCTTGAGCGGAGCGGATGAGCAGTTCTTC. Translation: CASSLSGADEQFF. Drawing the rest from reference TRBV5-6 and TRBJ2-1, the complete variable domain is DAGVTQSPTHLIKTRGQQVTLRCSPKSGHDTVSWYQQALGQGPQFIFQYYEEEERQRGNFPDRFSGHQFPNYSSELNVNALLLGDSALYLCASSLSGADEQFFGPGTRLTVL.

This clonotype appeared a few times. The CDR3, as DNA: TGCAGTGCTAGACCGACAGGCTCCCTGAACACTGAAGCTTTCTTT. Translating it yields CSARPTGSLNTEAFF. This sequence joins TRBV20-1 and TRBJ1-1; TRBD1 is a possible D gene (6 bases). V was shortened by 2 bases and J by 0 bases, with 13 bases between the two germline ends. CDR1 DFQATT and CDR2 SNEGSKA come from the germline V gene (reference sequence). The CDR3 is 15 residues long.

This clonotype occurred a few times. The rearrangement uses TRBV7-9 and TRBJ2-2, with no clear D. Germline CDR1 SEHNR, CDR2 FQNEAQ (reference sequence). The CDR3 runs to 15 residues. Between the trimmed V and J ends, which lost 5 bases and 0 bases, there was a span of 10 bases. In nucleotides, the CDR3 is TGTGCCAGCAGCCGGGTCAGCTCGAACACCGGGGAGCTGTTTTTT. Translating it yields CASSRVSSNTGELFF.

The CDR3 region is CASSQTGRGYEQYF. CDR3 sequence (DNA): TGTGCCAGCAGCCAAACCGGGAGGGGCTACGAGCAGTACTTC. V usage is TRBV7-2 and J usage is TRBJ2-7; TRBD2 agrees at 8 bases. The CDR3 length is 14 residues. After removal of 5 bases from V and 3 bases from J, the junction contained 6 bases not matched to a gene. The germline V gene has CDR1 SGHTA and CDR2 FQGNSA.

The V call is TRBV28, the J call TRBJ2-7; TRBD1 matches at 9 bases. CDR1 and CDR2 from the germline V gene are MDHEN and SYDVKM. The V gene end was trimmed by 6 bases and the J gene end by 3 bases; junction bases not matched to a gene: 3. The CDR3 sequence is 13 residues long. CDR3 sequence reads: CASSGQGLYEQYF. The CDR3 nucleotides are TGTGCCAGCAGCGGACAGGGGCTCTACGAGCAGTACTTC.

This clonotype was detected a few times. The J gene is TRBJ2-7, the V gene TRBV10-3, with 7 bases lining up with TRBD2. Germline assignment: CDR1 ENHRY and CDR2 SYGVKD. CDR3 length: 14 amino acids. Trimming cost V 3 bases and J 1 base; bases outside gene matches: 3. The CDR3 sequence is CAISDPGGSYEQYF. CDR3 nucleotides: TGTGCCATCAGTGACCCCGGGGGGTCCTACGAGCAGTACTTC.